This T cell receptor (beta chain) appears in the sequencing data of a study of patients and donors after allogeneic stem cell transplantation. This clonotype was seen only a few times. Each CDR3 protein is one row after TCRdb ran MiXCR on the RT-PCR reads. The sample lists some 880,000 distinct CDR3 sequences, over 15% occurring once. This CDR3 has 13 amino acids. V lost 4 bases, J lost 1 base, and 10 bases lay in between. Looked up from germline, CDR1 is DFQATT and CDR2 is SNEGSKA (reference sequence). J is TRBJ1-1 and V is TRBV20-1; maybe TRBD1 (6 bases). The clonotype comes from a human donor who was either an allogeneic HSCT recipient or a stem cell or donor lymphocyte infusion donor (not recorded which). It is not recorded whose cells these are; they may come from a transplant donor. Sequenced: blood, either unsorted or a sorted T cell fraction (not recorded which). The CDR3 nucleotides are TGCAGTGCTAAGGAGGGGGGGAACACTGAAGCTTTCTTT. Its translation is CSAKEGGNTEAFF.